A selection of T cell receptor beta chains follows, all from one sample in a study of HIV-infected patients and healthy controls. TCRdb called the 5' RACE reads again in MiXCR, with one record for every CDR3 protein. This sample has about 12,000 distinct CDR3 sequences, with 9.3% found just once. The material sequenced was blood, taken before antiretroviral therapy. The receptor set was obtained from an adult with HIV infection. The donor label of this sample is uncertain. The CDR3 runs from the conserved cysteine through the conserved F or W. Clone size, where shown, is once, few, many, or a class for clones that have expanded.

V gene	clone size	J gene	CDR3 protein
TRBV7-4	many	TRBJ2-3	CASSPFAGATDTQYF
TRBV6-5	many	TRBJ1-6	CASSYSSLEESPLHF
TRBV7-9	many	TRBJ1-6	CASSFYRGLYNSPLHF
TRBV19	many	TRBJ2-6	CASSGGDRGFSGANVLTF
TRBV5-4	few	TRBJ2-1	CASSPRGGGYNEQFF
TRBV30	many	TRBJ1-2	CASSLDPNYGYTF
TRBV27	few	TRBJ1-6	CASSSPGTYNSPLHF
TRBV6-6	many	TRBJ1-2	CASSYQRGAYDGYTF
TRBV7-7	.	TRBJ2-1	CASSLLTSGYSYNEQFF
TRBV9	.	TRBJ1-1	CASSLSGANTEAFF
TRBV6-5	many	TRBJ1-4	CASSYSNAENYATNEKLFF
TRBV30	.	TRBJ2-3	CAWSSAIGGTQYF
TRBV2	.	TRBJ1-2	CASSPPGGRVDGYTF